The 16 T cell receptor beta chains below were found in one sample sequenced in a study of cytomegalovirus exposure and HLA in healthy donors. Amplification used 60 Vbeta primers and 13 Jbeta primers. The assay was immunoSEQ multiplex PCR, and TCRdb's table has in-frame clones only and misses some. The data hold hundreds of thousands of clones, with approximately 90% observed a single time. Input material: PBMCs. These receptors were obtained from a woman between 18 and 29 years old in good health and CMV-seronegative.

The V and J genes are TRBV5-1 and TRBJ2-7, with 11 bases identical to TRBD2. Germline values: CDR1 SGHRS, CDR2 YFSETQ. V lost 2 bases to trimming and J lost 5 bases; unmatched junction nucleotides: 9. The CDR3 is made up of 16 amino acids. CDR3 protein: CASSLVVAGGQNEQYF. Written as DNA, the CDR3 is TGCGCCAGCAGCTTAGTTGTAGCGGGAGGGCAAAACGAGCAGTACTTC.

This clone was detected a few times. The V gene is TRBV11-2, the J gene TRBJ1-5; D perhaps matches TRBD1 (5 bases). The CDR3 loop spans 13 amino acids. Per germline, CDR1 SGHAT and CDR2 FQNNGV. Trimming left V 5 bases short and J 6 bases short, with 11 bases between. CDR3 nucleotides: TGTGCCAGCAGCCTGACAGACGGTCAGCCCCAGCATTTT. Encoded protein: CASSLTDGQPQHF.

The chain employs TRBV7-2 and TRBJ2-1, with 10 bases matching TRBD2. The CDR3 covers 14 residues. Germline V gene lookup returns CDR1 SGHTA and CDR2 FQGNSA. Losses at the gene ends were 3 bases for V and 9 bases for J; bases not matched to a gene: 5. CDR3 region: CASSFSGGGSEQFF. The CDR3 nucleotides are TGTGCCAGCAGCTTCAGCGGGGGGGGTAGTGAGCAGTTCTTC. Using reference TRBV7-2 and TRBJ2-1 for the parts outside the CDR3, the full variable domain is GAGVSQSPSNKVTEKGKDVELRCDPISGHTALYWYRQSLGQGLEFLIYFQGNSAPDKSGLPSDRFSAERTGGSVSTLTIQRTQQEDSAVYLCASSFSGGGSEQFFGPGTRLTVL.

This rearrangement joins TRBV14 to TRBJ1-3; D call uncertain. The V end was cut by 5 bases, the J end by 2 bases, with 13 bases between. CDR3 size: 15 residues. Germline CDR1 and CDR2: SGHDN and FVKESK. DNA for the CDR3: TGTGCCAGCAGCTTCGGACGGGGTCCTGGAAACACCATATATTTT. It translates to CASSFGRGPGNTIYF.

The rearrangement uses TRBV9 and TRBJ1-1; TRBD1 might be the D (5 bases). With 4 bases removed from V and 6 bases from J, the gap between germline ends came to 16 bases. CDR3 size: 14 residues. CDR1 and CDR2 from the germline V gene are SGDLS and YYNGEE. DNA of the CDR3: TGTGCCAGCAGCCCGAGGCAGGGCGACGCTGAAGCTTTCTTT. Its translation: CASSPRQGDAEAFF.

This chain connects TRBV19 to TRBJ2-2, with TRBD1 matching 9 bases. Germline assignment: CDR1 LNHDA and CDR2 SQIVND (reference sequence). V was clipped by 7 bases and J by 5 bases; unmatched bases: 5. There are 14 residues in the CDR3. The CDR3 loop is CASKQGAGTGELFF. The CDR3 coding sequence is TGTGCCAGTAAACAGGGGGCCGGGACCGGGGAGCTGTTTTTT.

The chain employs TRBV5-6 and TRBJ2-7, with TRBD1 matching 7 bases. V lost 1 base to trimming and J lost 3 bases; unmatched junction nucleotides: 7. Germline V gene lookup returns CDR1 SGHDT and CDR2 YYEEEE. The CDR3 spans 15 residues. This CDR3 is CASSLTQGKVYEQYF. CDR3 sequence (DNA): TGTGCCAGCAGCTTGACACAGGGGAAGGTCTACGAGCAGTACTTC.

The chain carries TRBV7-2 and TRBJ2-3, with TRBD2 matching 7 bases. The length of the CDR3 is 14 residues. V dropped 5 bases and J dropped 4; count of bases not matched to a gene: 6. Germline V gives CDR1 SGHTA, CDR2 FQGNSA. The CDR3 DNA reads TGTGCCAGCAGCAATTCTGGACTAGCAGATACGCAGTATTTT. Its translation: CASSNSGLADTQYF.

The V and J genes are TRBV13 and TRBJ2-5; unclear D gene. V was trimmed by 3 bases and J by 0 bases, leaving 2 bases between them. In germline, CDR1 is PRHDT, CDR2 FYEKMQ (reference sequence). This CDR3 region has 12 residues. Here the CDR3 reads CASSFNQETQYF. The CDR3 DNA sequence: TGTGCCAGCAGCTTTAACCAAGAGACCCAGTACTTC.

The rearrangement links TRBV5-1 to TRBJ2-1; TRBD2 matches 7 bases. V lost 2 bases and J lost 4; bases outside the gene matches: 9. CDR1 and CDR2 from the germline V gene are SGHRS and YFSETQ. CDR3 length: 16 residues. CDR3 nucleotides: TGCGCCAGCAGCTTAGTTCCTAGCGGAGTTTACAATGAGCAGTTCTTC. Amino acid sequence: CASSLVPSGVYNEQFF.

The chain carries TRBV29-1 and TRBJ2-4, with 10 nucleotides matching TRBD2. With 7 bases clipped from V and 1 base from J, the junction kept 4 bases outside the gene matches. The CDR3 is 14 residues long. CDR1 is SQVTM, CDR2 ANQGSEA, per germline. In DNA form, the CDR3 reads TGCAGCGCCAATAGCGGGGGGGCCAAAAACATTCAGTACTTC. Its protein is CSANSGGAKNIQYF.

V gene TRBV6-5 combines with J gene TRBJ1-1; TRBD1 matches at 9 bases. The CDR3 consists of 14 residues. V shed 4 bases, J shed 5 bases, and the junction held 5 bases outside the gene matches. Germline CDR1 and CDR2: MNHEY and SVGAGI. The DNA of the CDR3 is TGTGCCAGCAGTTTGACAGGGGGTTATACTGAAGCTTTCTTT. Translating it yields CASSLTGGYTEAFF.

This clone has a single count. The CDR3 DNA follows: TGTGCCAGCAGCATCAGACAGGGCAATCAGCCCCAGCATTTT. Encoded protein: CASSIRQGNQPQHF. J is TRBJ1-5 and V is TRBV7-2, with a weak D call TRBD1 (6 bases). Trimming removed 5 bases at V and 2 bases at J, with 10 bases between. The germline V gene has CDR1 SGHTA and CDR2 FQGNSA. This CDR3 has 14 residues.

This clone was counted a few times. The chain uses TRBV7-2 and TRBJ2-1; D is ambiguous. Germline V lookup: CDR1 SGHTA, CDR2 FQGNSA. The CDR3 is made up of 11 amino acids. V was pared by 2 bases and J by 6 bases, with 2 bases between. CDR3 nucleotides: TGTGCCAGCAGCTTACTCAATGAGCAGTTCTTC. This encodes CASSLLNEQFF.

The CDR3 region is CASSERAGGNQPQHF. The CDR3 DNA sequence: TGTGCCAGCAGTGAGAGGGCAGGAGGGAATCAGCCCCAGCATTTT. The rearrangement joins TRBV6-4 to TRBJ1-5; no firm D call. Germline values: CDR1 MRHNA, CDR2 SNTAGT. V lost 3 bases and J lost 4, with 13 bases in between. The CDR3 sequence is 15 residues long.

This sequence joins TRBV21-1 and TRBJ1-2; the table names TRBD1, a call not compared with the DNA. TRBV21-1 is noted as a pseudogene. The CDR3 is 13 residues long. CDR3 DNA: TGTGCCAGCAGCGACCGGGACAGGGATGGCTACACCTTC. It yields the protein CASSDRDRDGYTF.